This record looks at one TCR beta chain sequence and its context. Its matching antigen is unknown. These data originate in a study of cytomegalovirus exposure and HLA in healthy donors. Study-wide findings and caveats: There were about 160 TCR beta chains listed as cytomegalovirus-associated. Across donors, sequencing depth was assumed by presence/absence analyses to be roughly uniform.

Germline CDR1 and CDR2: SGHTA and FQGNSA. The V gene lost 4 bases and the J gene lost 0 bases, with 9 bases spanning the gap. The CDR3 contains 14 residues. It was with 60 Vbeta and 13 Jbeta primers that the PCR ran. Produced via immunoSEQ multiplex PCR; TCRdb's table is partial and in-frame only. Of 95,000 to 150,000 clones in the sample, approximately 80% were seen once. V is TRBV7-2 and J is TRBJ1-2, with a possible D match to TRBD1 (5 bases). The sample consisted of PBMCs. The sequence was collected from a woman aged 40-49 years in good health and CMV-seropositive. CDR3 protein: CASSSMTANYGYTF. The CDR3 DNA reads as TGTGCCAGCAGCTCAATGACAGCTAACTATGGCTACACCTTC. Together with reference TRBV7-2 and TRBJ1-2, the CDR3 gives the full variable domain: GAGVSQSPSNKVTEKGKDVELRCDPISGHTALYWYRQSLGQGLEFLIYFQGNSAPDKSGLPSDRFSAERTGGSVSTLTIQRTQQEDSAVYLCASSSMTANYGYTFGSGTRLTVV.